This TCR beta chain was recorded in a study of graft-versus-host responses after intestinal transplantation. Study in general: In this cohort, recipients had multivisceral, liver-intestinal, or isolated intestinal transplants. Study-level findings and limits: Patients with graft-donor T cell macrochimerism had high graft-versus-host to host-versus-graft clonal ratios in allografts. Early after transplant, HvG declines were associated with peak levels of circulating GvH clones.

Of note for this clone: Antigen: not known.

Grafts had their tissue processed, releasing intraepithelial and lamina propria lymphocytes. The V and J ends lost 2 bases and 7 bases respectively, with 12 bases between them. The length of the CDR3 is 14 residues. Germline values: CDR1 MNHEY, CDR2 SVGAGI. TCRdb's table, derived via immunoSEQ multiplex PCR, lists solely in-frame clones and lacks some. Of approximately 7,000 clones in the sample, around three quarters were seen once. Sequenced material: ileum tissue, taken 230 to 240 days after intestinal transplantation. The sequence was collected from a human patient who received an intestinal transplant, so some T cells may come from the graft donor. V is TRBV6-5 and J is TRBJ2-1; D gene unclear. DNA of the CDR3: TGTGCCAGCAGTTACGCATCCCGATGGAATGAGCAGTTCTTC. This translates into CASSYASRWNEQFF.